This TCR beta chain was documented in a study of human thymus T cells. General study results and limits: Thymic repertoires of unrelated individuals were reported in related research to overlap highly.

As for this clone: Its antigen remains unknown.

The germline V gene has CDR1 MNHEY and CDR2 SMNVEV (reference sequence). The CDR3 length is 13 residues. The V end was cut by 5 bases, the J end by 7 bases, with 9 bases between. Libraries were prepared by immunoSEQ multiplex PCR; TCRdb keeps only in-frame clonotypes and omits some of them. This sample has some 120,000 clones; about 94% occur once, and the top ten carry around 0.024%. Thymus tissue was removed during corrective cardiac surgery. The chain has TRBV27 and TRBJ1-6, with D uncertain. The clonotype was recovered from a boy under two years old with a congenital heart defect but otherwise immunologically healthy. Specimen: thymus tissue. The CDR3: CASSPVGNSPLHF. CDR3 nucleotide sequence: TGTGCCAGCAGTCCCGTTGGCAATTCACCCCTCCACTTT.